This record looks at one T cell receptor (beta chain) sequence and its context. Original data processing: How many nucleated cells were present was estimated from reference gene primer amplification. This table comes from immunoSEQ multiplex PCR, and its TCRdb copy is limited to in-frame clones, with some not included. Clonal size and the V and J genes are those of that table, whereas D and trimming came from the DNA. The data contain over 100,000 clones, roughly 91% of them singletons. The data derive from a study of blood T cell repertoires in COVID-19. Study details: Material from acute and convalescent COVID-19 was sourced from the United States, Italy and Spain. Nucleic acid was either cDNA or gDNA, and it came from T cells, B-cell-depleted T cells, or PBMCs.

Germline V gene lookup returns CDR1 SGHTA and CDR2 FQGNSA. The CDR3 extends over 14 amino acids. Unmatched junction bases numbered 2, after V lost 2 bases and J lost 5 bases. This clonotype was obtained from a human donor in a cohort sampled during active COVID-19. The sample comprised peripheral blood. The chain is built from TRBV7-2 and TRBJ1-3, with 8 nucleotides matching TRBD1. The CDR3 loop is CASSLQGARNTIYF. The CDR3 region has the DNA TGTGCCAGCAGCTTACAGGGGGCAAGAAACACCATATATTTT. Looking up the rest from reference TRBV7-2 and TRBJ1-3 gives the full variable domain: GAGVSQSPSNKVTEKGKDVELRCDPISGHTALYWYRQSLGQGLEFLIYFQGNSAPDKSGLPSDRFSAERTGGSVSTLTIQRTQQEDSAVYLCASSLQGARNTIYFGEGSWLTVV.